The clone carrying this T cell receptor (beta chain) came up many times. The antigen is unknown. This sample was taken from a study of T cell repertoires in cytomegalovirus infection. One entry per CDR3 protein results from TCRdb running MiXCR on the reads. The table has roughly 500,000 distinct CDR3 sequences, 40% to 50% seen once. The V gene lost 5 bases and the J gene lost 0 bases, with 17 bases spanning the gap. The CDR3 runs 16 residues. Germline V lookup: CDR1 SGHTA, CDR2 FQGNSA. This sequence was found in a human donor in good health (CMV status not recorded). Some clones in this sample may be carry-over from other donors' samples. The rearrangement joins TRBV7-2 to TRBJ2-7; D may be TRBD2 (7 bases). This specimen consisted of cultured PBMCs, obtained from culture after CMV antigen stimulation. The CDR3 is CASSPRGGGRSYEQYF. The CDR3 nucleotides are TGTGCCAGCAGCCCCAGGGGAGGGGGGCGCTCCTACGAGCAGTACTTC.